This TCR beta chain was identified during a study of cytomegalovirus exposure and HLA in healthy donors. Study-level information: In an earlier analysis, 117 million unique TCR beta sequences were found from 150 million to 200 million T cells. Study-wide results and caveats: Prior analysis indicated that the majority of TCR beta V segments exhibited productivity approximately 87% or approximately 30% of the time.

The PCR employed 60 Vbeta primers together with 13 Jbeta primers. Sequencing used immunoSEQ multiplex PCR; TCRdb keeps in-frame clones, though not all of them. This table holds tens of thousands of clones, 55% to 80% found once. The CDR3 runs to 18 residues. Germline CDR1 reads MGHRA; CDR2 reads YSYEKL. Trimming stripped 3 bases from V and 0 bases from J, with 18 bases between. A note on this clone: Its antigen is not identified.

The V gene is TRBV4-1, the J gene TRBJ2-1; a weak D match, TRBD2 (6 bases). The clonotype originates from a woman in her twenties or thirties in good health and CMV-seronegative. Material: PBMCs. CDR3 loop: CASSHPLDGGVSYNEQFF. The CDR3 DNA is TGCGCCAGCAGCCATCCCCTGGACGGGGGAGTCTCCTACAATGAGCAGTTCTTC.